This TCR beta chain was documented in a study of T cells expressing NK-cell markers. Points from the study as a whole: Dominance of the CD3+CD56-NKG2C+ fraction by these clonotypes also held in several donors.

About this clonotype itself: Antigen: not known.

This CDR3 is built from 15 residues. Germline V gene sequence: CDR1 MNHEY, CDR2 SMNVEV (reference sequence). Libraries used 5'RACE template switching adding universal primer site and UMIs. Reanalyzing the 5' RACE reads, TCRdb keeps one entry per CDR3 protein, without DNA. The listing contains about 32,000 distinct CDR3 sequences. Sequenced sample: blood T cells: a sorted CD56 or NKG2C T cell subset, CD4+ or CD8+ T cells, or bulk PBMC T cells (not recorded which). This TCR was sampled from a woman between 18 and 69 years old in good health. This sequence joins TRBV27 and TRBJ1-2. CDR3 amino acids: CASSLIRGSNYGYTF.